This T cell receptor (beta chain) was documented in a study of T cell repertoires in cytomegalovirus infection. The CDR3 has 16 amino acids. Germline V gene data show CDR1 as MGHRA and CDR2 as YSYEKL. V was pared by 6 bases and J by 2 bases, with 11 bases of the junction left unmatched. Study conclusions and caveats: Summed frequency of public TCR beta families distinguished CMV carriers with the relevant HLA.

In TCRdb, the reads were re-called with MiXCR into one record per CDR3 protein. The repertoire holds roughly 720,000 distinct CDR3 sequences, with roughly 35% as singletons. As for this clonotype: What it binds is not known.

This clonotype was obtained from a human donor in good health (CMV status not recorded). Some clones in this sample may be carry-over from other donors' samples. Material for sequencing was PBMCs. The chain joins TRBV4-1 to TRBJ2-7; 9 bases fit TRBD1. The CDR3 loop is CASRRDSGTGTYEQYF. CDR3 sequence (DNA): TGCGCCAGCAGACGTGATTCCGGGACAGGGACCTACGAGCAGTACTTC.